Presented here are 24 T cell receptor beta chains from one specimen sequenced in a study of shared clonotypes between healthy human individuals. The assay was immunoSEQ multiplex PCR, and TCRdb's table has in-frame clones only and misses some. The table shows about 960,000 clones, with over 75% occurring only once. Material: memory CD4+ T cells sorted from blood. The subset denotes: CD45RA-negative fraction. The receptors shown here come from a man between 18 and 35 years old in good health.

This clone was seen a few times. The rearrangement joins TRBV11-1 to TRBJ1-2; 9 bases agree with TRBD1. Looked up from germline, CDR1 is SGHAT and CDR2 is FQDESV (reference sequence). CDR3 length: 15 amino acids. The V segment lost 6 bases and the J segment 7 bases; nucleotides outside the gene matches: 12. CDR3 amino acids: CASSLAQGASRGYTF. In nucleotides, the CDR3 is TGTGCCAGCAGTCTCGCACAGGGGGCTTCCCGTGGCTACACCTTC.

This clone was observed a single time. The chain has TRBV5-6 and TRBJ2-7, with 8 nucleotides matching TRBD2. Germline V gene data show CDR1 as SGHDT and CDR2 as YYEEEE. The CDR3 has 15 residues. V was clipped by 0 bases and J by 4 bases; unmatched bases: 6. This CDR3 is CASSLGSGGRYEQYF. The CDR3 coding sequence is TGTGCCAGCAGCTTGGGGAGCGGGGGAAGATACGAGCAGTACTTC.

The V call is TRBV20-1, the J call TRBJ1-2; D gene unclear. Germline lookup yields CDR1 DFQATT and CDR2 SNEGSKA (reference sequence). V lost 6 bases to trimming and J lost 8 bases, with 10 bases between them. CDR3 size: 10 residues. The chain's CDR3 is CSAPIGGYTF. The CDR3 nucleotides are TGCAGTGCGCCCATCGGAGGCTACACCTTC.

The sample holds one count of this clone. The chain carries TRBV7-6 and TRBJ2-7; TRBD1 agrees at 8 bases. This CDR3 is built from 13 residues. CDR1 is SGHVS and CDR2 is FNYEAQ in the germline V gene. Losses at the gene ends were 8 bases for V and 2 bases for J; bases not matched to a gene: 5. For the CDR3, the DNA is TGTGCCAGCGGACGACAGGGGACCTACGAGCAGTACTTC. Residues: CASGRQGTYEQYF.

The rearrangement links TRBV4-3 to TRBJ2-1, with 13 bases matching TRBD2. Germline lookup yields CDR1 LGHNA and CDR2 YSLEER. The CDR3 extends over 16 amino acids. V trimming: 1 base; J trimming: 5 bases; junction bases outside the gene matches: 2. The CDR3 nucleotides read TGCGCCAGCAGCCAAGGACTAGCGGGAGGCGACAATGAGCAGTTCTTC. As protein: CASSQGLAGGDNEQFF.

The genes are TRBV18 and TRBJ2-2; 8 nucleotides line up with TRBD2. Unmatched junction bases numbered 5, after V lost 3 bases and J lost 2 bases. CDR3 length equals 16 residues. CDR1 and CDR2 (germline): KGHSH, LQKENI. The CDR3 is CASSPTREVNTGELFF. CDR3 nucleotides: TGTGCCAGCTCACCGACGCGGGAGGTCAACACCGGGGAGCTGTTTTTT.

The V and J genes are TRBV18 and TRBJ1-2, with TRBD1 identical over 10 bases. The CDR3 has 14 amino acids. Germline values: CDR1 KGHSH, CDR2 LQKENI. With V trimmed by 2 bases and J by 6 bases, 3 bases remained unmatched. The DNA for the CDR3 is TGTGCCAGCTCACCAGGGACAGGGGATAATGGCTACACCTTC. It translates to CASSPGTGDNGYTF.

This clone has a single count. The rearrangement links TRBV9 to TRBJ2-5, with D tentatively TRBD1 or TRBD2 (5 bases each). V dropped 2 bases and J dropped 1 base, with 15 bases sitting between them. CDR1 and CDR2 (germline): SGDLS, YYNGEE. CDR3 length: 16 amino acids. The CDR3 here is CASSVRGVGIQETQYF. CDR3 in DNA: TGTGCCAGCAGCGTCAGAGGGGTGGGAATCCAAGAGACCCAGTACTTC.

The chain joins TRBV5-1 to TRBJ2-2, with TRBD2 matching over 7 bases. V gave up 6 bases and J gave up 1 base; unmatched junction bases: 6. The CDR3 spans 15 residues. CDR1 is SGHRS, CDR2 YFSETQ, per germline. CDR3 DNA sequence: TGCGCCAGCACCCCGGGGGAGGGGAACACCGGGGAGCTGTTTTTT. Protein product: CASTPGEGNTGELFF.

This clone was seen a few times. The rearrangement links TRBV7-9 to TRBJ2-2, with 7 bases lining up with TRBD2. Germline V gene lookup returns CDR1 SEHNR and CDR2 FQNEAQ (reference sequence). V shed 4 bases and J 0 bases; nucleotides not matched to a gene: 5. There are 16 residues in the CDR3. The CDR3 DNA follows: TGTGCCAGCAGCTACCAAACTAGCGCGAACACCGGGGAGCTGTTTTTT. This sequence encodes CASSYQTSANTGELFF.

V usage is TRBV30 and J usage is TRBJ2-1; 7 nucleotides agree with TRBD1. The germline gives CDR1 GTSNPN, CDR2 SVGIG (reference sequence). The V and J ends lost 0 bases and 10 bases, in that order; junction bases with no gene match: 15. This CDR3 has 16 residues. The CDR3 DNA follows: TGTGCCTGGAGTGTACCCGAATACGCGACAGGGTACGAGCAGTTCTTC. This translates into CAWSVPEYATGYEQFF.

The chain has TRBV12-5 and TRBJ1-2; D gene ambiguous. V was trimmed by 1 base and J by 4 bases, leaving 7 bases between them. CDR3 length: 13 amino acids. CDR1 is LGHNT and CDR2 is FRNRAP in the germline V gene. CDR3 region: CASGLDGLYGYTF. The CDR3 nucleotides read TGTGCTAGTGGTTTGGACGGCCTCTATGGCTACACCTTC.

This rearrangement joins TRBV2 to TRBJ1-2; the D gene is possibly TRBD1 (5 bases). The ends were cut back, 7 bases at V and 2 bases at J, with 11 bases in the middle. This CDR3 is 13 amino acids long. The V gene's germline CDR1 is SNHLY and CDR2 FYNNEI. The CDR3 loop reads CASITGTNYGYTF. The DNA for the CDR3 is TGTGCCAGCATCACAGGTACCAACTATGGCTACACCTTC.

The chain couples TRBV30 to TRBJ1-1; D possibly corresponds to TRBD1 (6 bases). Per the germline V gene, CDR1 is GTSNPN and CDR2 is SVGIG (reference sequence). Trimming took off 1 base at V and 1 base at J, with 13 bases between the two ends. The CDR3 sequence is 15 residues long. CDR3 in DNA: TGTGCCTGGAGTGGAAGCGGGGGCGGGAACACTGAAGCTTTCTTT. Residues: CAWSGSGGGNTEAFF.

Only one count was recorded for this clone. The chain links TRBV5-4 to TRBJ2-4; D possibly uses TRBD1 or TRBD2 (5 bases each). V was shortened by 0 bases and J by 0 bases, with 13 bases between the two germline ends. Per germline, CDR1 SGHNT and CDR2 YYREEE (reference sequence). The CDR3 has 17 residues. CDR3 nucleotide sequence: TGTGCCAGCAGCTTGGCCTTAGGGACGGTAGCCAAAAACATTCAGTACTTC. Residues: CASSLALGTVAKNIQYF.

In this sample, this clone turned up a few times. The J gene is TRBJ2-1, the V gene TRBV14; D is uncertain. V was clipped by 4 bases and J by 0 bases, with 10 bases between them. CDR1 and CDR2 from the germline V gene are SGHDN and FVKESK. This CDR3 has 15 residues. DNA for the CDR3: TGTGCCAGCAGCCTCTTTCTCAGCTCCTACAATGAGCAGTTCTTC. It encodes CASSLFLSSYNEQFF.

V usage is TRBV6-1 and J usage is TRBJ2-2, with D unresolved. Germline CDR1 reads MNHNS; CDR2 reads SASEGT. The V gene lost 4 bases and the J gene lost 1 base, with 10 bases spanning the gap. CDR3 length: 15 residues. CDR3: CASSVNSQNTGELFF. CDR3 nucleotides: TGTGCCAGCAGTGTGAACAGCCAGAACACCGGGGAGCTGTTTTTT.

This chain links TRBV5-1 with TRBJ1-4, with 10 positions matching TRBD1. The V gene's germline CDR1 is SGHRS and CDR2 YFSETQ. V lost 5 bases, J lost 8 bases, and 3 bases stayed unmatched. The length of the CDR3 is 13 residues. CDR3: CASSDRGREKLFF. The CDR3 DNA reads TGCGCCAGCAGTGACAGGGGGCGGGAAAAACTGTTTTTT.

The chain employs TRBV6-6 and TRBJ1-1; D is undetermined. This CDR3 spans 13 amino acids. V lost 7 bases to trimming and J lost 2 bases, with 11 bases between them. The V gene's germline CDR1 is MNHNY and CDR2 SVGAGI (reference sequence). The CDR3, as DNA: TGTGCCAGCACCCCGGCGTCCAACACTGAAGCTTTCTTT. It is translated as CASTPASNTEAFF.

This clone has just a few counts. In DNA form, the CDR3 reads TGTGCCAGCAGCACCCAGGACCCCCTATATTTT. Amino acid sequence: CASSTQDPLYF. The gene calls are TRBV28 and TRBJ1-3; D gene ambiguous. The CDR3 loop spans 11 amino acids. Trimming removed 6 bases from V and 14 bases from J, with 14 bases in between. CDR1 is MDHEN and CDR2 is SYDVKM in the germline V gene.

The chain combines TRBV30 with TRBJ2-5; tentative D call: TRBD2 (5 bases). The CDR3 is 13 amino acids. Germline CDR1 and CDR2: GTSNPN and SVGIG (reference sequence). V lost 2 bases, J lost 5 bases, and 12 bases lay in between. The CDR3 DNA reads as TGTGCCTGGAGTCGGGGTGTTAAGGAGACCCAGTACTTC. Amino acids: CAWSRGVKETQYF.

This clone was found a few times. The rearrangement joins TRBV7-3 to TRBJ2-5; D remains ambiguous. The germline V and J ends were trimmed by 5 bases and 0 bases, with 4 bases remaining between them. The CDR3 is 12 amino acids. Germline CDR1 and CDR2: SGHTA and FQGTGA. The CDR3 loop is CASSLYQETQYF. The CDR3 DNA sequence: TGTGCCAGCAGCCTGTACCAAGAGACCCAGTACTTC.

V gene TRBV29-1 combines with J gene TRBJ1-1; 7 bases align to TRBD1. Trimming took 8 bases from V and 0 from J; bases not matched to a gene: 6. This CDR3 contains 13 residues. Germline loops: CDR1 SQVTM, CDR2 ANQGSEA. The chain's CDR3 is CSSRTGMNTEAFF. In nucleotides, the CDR3 is TGCAGCTCACGGACAGGAATGAACACTGAAGCTTTCTTT.

Of note for this clone: The same CDR3 also results from other DNA sequences found in this sample. The rearrangement uses TRBV5-1 and TRBJ2-2, with D possibly matching TRBD2 (5 bases). The CDR3 extends over 15 amino acids. Germline CDR1 is SGHRS and CDR2 is YFSETQ. Trimming shortened V by 1 base and J by 1 base, and 8 bases separated the two germline ends. The CDR3 sequence is CASSLSAGNTGELFF. CDR3 nucleotides: TGCGCCAGCAGCTTGTCTGCGGGGAACACCGGGGAGCTGTTTTTT.